This T cell receptor (beta chain) was sequenced during a study of blood T cell repertoires in COVID-19. Study summary: For recovered donors of Cohort 3, there were two negative PCRs, clearance, or symptom resolution. Donors in the United States, Italy and Spain gave samples during acute or convalescent COVID-19.

Sequencing used immunoSEQ multiplex PCR; TCRdb keeps in-frame clones, though not all of them. The sample records a few hundred thousand clones, more than 75% being singletons. Participants came from 24 US areas, aged about 18 to 89 years. Participant-given clinical history determined each cohort assignment. V was clipped by 2 bases and J by 5 bases; unmatched bases: 6. Germline V CDR1 and CDR2: SGHTA, FQGNSA. CDR3 length: 15 residues. The V and J genes are TRBV7-2 and TRBJ2-3; 8 bases are shared with TRBD2. This receptor was taken from a woman aged 55-69 years in a cohort exposed to, infected with or recovered from COVID-19 (not recorded which). Sequences were obtained from PBMCs or T cells enriched from blood (not recorded which). The CDR3 protein is CASSLPGGPRDTQYF. As DNA, the CDR3 is TGTGCCAGCAGCTTACCGGGAGGGCCTAGAGATACGCAGTATTTT.